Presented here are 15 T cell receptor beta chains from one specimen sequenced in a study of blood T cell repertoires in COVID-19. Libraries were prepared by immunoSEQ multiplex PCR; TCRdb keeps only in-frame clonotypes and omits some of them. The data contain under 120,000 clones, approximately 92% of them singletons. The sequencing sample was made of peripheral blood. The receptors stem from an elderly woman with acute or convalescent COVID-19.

The CDR3 loop reads CASSRDTSYEQYF. The DNA for the CDR3 is TGCGCCAGCAGCCGGGACACGTCCTACGAGCAGTACTTC. The rearrangement uses TRBV4-1 and TRBJ2-7; weak D call: TRBD1 (6 bases). Trimming cost V 4 bases and J 1 base, with 8 bases left between them. This CDR3 has 13 residues. CDR1 is MGHRA, CDR2 YSYEKL, per germline.

The DNA for the CDR3 is TGCGCCAGCAGTGAGTCGGGCACGGTCCGGGAGACCCAGTACTTC. Translated, it gives CASSESGTVRETQYF. This chain joins TRBV10-2 and TRBJ2-5; no firm D call. Trimming stripped 0 bases from V and 5 bases from J, with 13 bases between. Per the germline V gene, CDR1 is WSHSY and CDR2 is SAAADI. This CDR3 comprises 15 residues.

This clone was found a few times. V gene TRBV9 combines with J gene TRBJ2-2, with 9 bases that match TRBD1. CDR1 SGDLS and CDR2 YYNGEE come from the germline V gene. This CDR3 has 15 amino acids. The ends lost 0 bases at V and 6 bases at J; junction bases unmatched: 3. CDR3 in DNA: TGTGCCAGCAGCGTAGTTGGGACAGGGTCCGGGGAGCTGTTTTTT. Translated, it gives CASSVVGTGSGELFF.

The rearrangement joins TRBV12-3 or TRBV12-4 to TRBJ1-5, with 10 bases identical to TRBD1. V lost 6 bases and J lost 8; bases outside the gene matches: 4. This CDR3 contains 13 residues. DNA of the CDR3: TGTGCCAGCAGCGGGACAGGGGCTGAGCCCCAGCATTTT. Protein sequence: CASSGTGAEPQHF.

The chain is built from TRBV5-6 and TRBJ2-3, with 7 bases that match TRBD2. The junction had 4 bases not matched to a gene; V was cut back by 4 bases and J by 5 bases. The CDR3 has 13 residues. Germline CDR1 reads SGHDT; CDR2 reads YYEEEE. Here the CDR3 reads CASSPGGIDTQYF. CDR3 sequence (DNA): TGTGCCAGCAGCCCCGGGGGGATAGATACGCAGTATTTT.

The CDR3 loop is CASSVPGQGYNEQFF. In DNA form, the CDR3 reads TGTGCCAGCAGCGTACCGGGACAGGGCTACAATGAGCAGTTCTTC. The chain is built from TRBV11-2 and TRBJ2-1; 9 nucleotides agree with TRBD1. The CDR3 length is 15 residues. After removal of 5 bases from V and 3 bases from J, the junction contained 5 bases not matched to a gene. The germline V gene has CDR1 SGHAT and CDR2 FQNNGV.

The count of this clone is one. In nucleotides, the CDR3 is TGTGCCAGCAGCTTGCAGTCTGCCGCCGAGCAGTACTTC. It translates to CASSLQSAAEQYF. The chain employs TRBV5-4 and TRBJ2-7; D is uncertain. V gave up 1 base and J gave up 6 bases, with 11 bases separating them. CDR1 and CDR2 (germline): SGHNT, YYREEE (reference sequence). This CDR3 has 13 residues.

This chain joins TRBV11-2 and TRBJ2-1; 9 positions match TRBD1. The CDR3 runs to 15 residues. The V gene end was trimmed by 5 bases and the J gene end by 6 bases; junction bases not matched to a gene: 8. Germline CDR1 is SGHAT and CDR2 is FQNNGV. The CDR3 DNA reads TGTGCCAGCAGCCGACGGGACAGGGAGGGCAATGAGCAGTTCTTC. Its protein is CASSRRDREGNEQFF.

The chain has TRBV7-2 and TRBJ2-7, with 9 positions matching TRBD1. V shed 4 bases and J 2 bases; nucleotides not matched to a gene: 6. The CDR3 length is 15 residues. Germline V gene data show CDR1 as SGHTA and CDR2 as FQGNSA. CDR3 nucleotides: TGTGCCAGCAGCTCGGGACAGGGCCCAACCTACGAGCAGTACTTC. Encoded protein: CASSSGQGPTYEQYF. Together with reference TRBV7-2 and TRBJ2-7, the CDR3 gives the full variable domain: GAGVSQSPSNKVTEKGKDVELRCDPISGHTALYWYRQSLGQGLEFLIYFQGNSAPDKSGLPSDRFSAERTGGSVSTLTIQRTQQEDSAVYLCASSSGQGPTYEQYFGPGTRLTVT.

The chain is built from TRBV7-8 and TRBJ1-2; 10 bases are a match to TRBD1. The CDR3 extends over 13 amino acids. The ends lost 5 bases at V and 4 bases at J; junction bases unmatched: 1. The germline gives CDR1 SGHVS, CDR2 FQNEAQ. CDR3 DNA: TGTGCCAGCAGCAGACAGGGGGCCTATGGCTACACCTTC. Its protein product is CASSRQGAYGYTF.

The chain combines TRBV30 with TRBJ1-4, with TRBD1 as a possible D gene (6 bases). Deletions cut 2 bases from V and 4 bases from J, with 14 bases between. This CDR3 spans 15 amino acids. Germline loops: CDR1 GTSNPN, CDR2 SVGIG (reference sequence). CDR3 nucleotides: TGTGCCTGGAGTACCTTTGGGGGCGTTAATGAAAAACTGTTTTTT. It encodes CAWSTFGGVNEKLFF.

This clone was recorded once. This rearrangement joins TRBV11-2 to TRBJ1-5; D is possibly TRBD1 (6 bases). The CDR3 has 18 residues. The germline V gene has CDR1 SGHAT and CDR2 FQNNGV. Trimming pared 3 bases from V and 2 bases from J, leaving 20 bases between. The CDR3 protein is CASSFIRVDRRGNQPQHF. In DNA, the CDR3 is TGTGCCAGCAGCTTTATTAGGGTCGACAGGCGGGGCAATCAGCCCCAGCATTTT.

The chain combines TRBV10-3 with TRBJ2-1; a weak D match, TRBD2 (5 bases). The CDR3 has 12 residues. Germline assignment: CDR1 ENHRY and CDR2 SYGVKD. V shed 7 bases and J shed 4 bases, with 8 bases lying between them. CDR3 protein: CAIKDFYNEQFF. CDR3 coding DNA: TGTGCCATCAAGGACTTTTACAATGAGCAGTTCTTC.

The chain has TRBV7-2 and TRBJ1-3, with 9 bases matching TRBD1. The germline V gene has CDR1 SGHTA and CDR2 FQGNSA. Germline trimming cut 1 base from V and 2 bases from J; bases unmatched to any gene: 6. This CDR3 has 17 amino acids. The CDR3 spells CASSLVGTGIAGNTIYF. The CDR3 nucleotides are TGTGCCAGCAGCTTAGTGGGGACAGGGATAGCTGGAAACACCATATATTTT.

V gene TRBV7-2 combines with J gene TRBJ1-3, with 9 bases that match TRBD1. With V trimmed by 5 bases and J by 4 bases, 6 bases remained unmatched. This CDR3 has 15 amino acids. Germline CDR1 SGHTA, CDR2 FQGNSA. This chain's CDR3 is CASSGGQGSGNTIYF. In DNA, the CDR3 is TGTGCCAGCAGCGGAGGACAGGGGTCGGGAAACACCATATATTTT.